This record covers a single T cell receptor (beta chain). Its antigen remains unidentified. The V and J ends lost 4 bases and 4 bases, in that order; junction bases with no gene match: 9. Germline values: CDR1 SGHTA, CDR2 FQGNSA. The CDR3 is 16 amino acids. This sample is drawn from a study of T-cell memory formation after mild COVID-19. Background on the study: TCR clusters showed largely donor specificity. Study results and limitations: From day 15 to 85, contracting clones were balanced between CD4 and CD8, whereas later expanders leaned toward CD4+.

TCRdb used MiXCR to reprocess the 5' RACE reads, holding one entry per CDR3 protein. Of 500,000 to 550,000 distinct CDR3 sequences detected, roughly 20% appear once; the ten largest clones hold about an eighth. The sequenced sample was PBMCs or a T cell subset sorted from them (not recorded which). The sequence was obtained from an adult woman who had mild COVID-19 (a few samples of this study predate the infection). Cell type and time point are not known. The genes are TRBV7-2 and TRBJ2-3; 9 bases align to TRBD2. The CDR3 spells CASSSSGTAVPDTQYF. Written as DNA, the CDR3 is TGTGCCAGCAGCTCTAGCGGGACCGCCGTACCAGATACGCAGTATTTT.